A single sample is the source of the 24 T cell receptor beta chains below, sequenced in a study of tumor and adjacent non-tumor tissue in lung cancer. The library came from three nested PCR rounds adapted from ARM-PCR protocols. MiXCR, applied by TCRdb to the multiplex PCR reads, yields one record per CDR3 protein. Here the sample spans 100,000 or so distinct CDR3 sequences, about 60% being singletons. This sample's RNA came from whole unsorted tissue. This non-tumor lung sample came from over 3 cm beyond the tumor edge. Sequencing was done on a sample of distant non-tumor lung tissue. These receptors all come from a man between 25 and 39 years old with non-small cell lung cancer.

In the case of this clonotype: A read error may explain this, as a much larger clone is one base away. The V call is TRBV7-8, the J call TRBJ2-5; D unresolved. The CDR3 sequence is 13 residues long. The V gene's germline CDR1 is SGHVS and CDR2 FQNEAQ. The V and J ends lost 3 bases and 1 base respectively, with 6 bases between them. The CDR3 DNA reads as TGTGCCAGCAGCTTCCTAACCCAAGAGACCCAGTACTTC. It yields the protein CASSFLTQETQYF.

J is TRBJ2-5 and V is TRBV11-3; 7 positions agree with TRBD2. The CDR3 extends over 15 amino acids. Germline V gene lookup returns CDR1 SGHNT and CDR2 YENEEA. The V and J ends lost 9 bases and 2 bases, in that order; junction bases with no gene match: 12. The chain's CDR3 is CARGLARTRQETQYF. As DNA, the CDR3 is TGTGCCAGGGGCTTAGCCCGGACTAGACAAGAGACCCAGTACTTC.

The gene calls are TRBV5-4 and TRBJ2-7; the match to TRBD2 covers 9 bases. The CDR3 has 13 amino acids. Germline CDR1 is SGHNT and CDR2 is YYREEE (reference sequence). The junction had 9 bases not matched to a gene; V was cut back by 10 bases and J by 4 bases. CDR3 DNA: TGTGCCTTTCGCGGGGGGGCCTCATACGAGCAGTACTTC. It yields the protein CAFRGGASYEQYF.

On this clonotype itself: The junction does not match germline at one end; this may be a read error. The V gene is TRBV11-2, the J gene TRBJ2-4; TRBD1 aligns across 9 bases. Germline V gives CDR1 SGHAT, CDR2 FQNNGV. CDR3 size: 14 residues. In DNA form, the CDR3 reads TGTGCCACCAGCTATACGGACAGGGGTCACATTCAGTACTTC. It is translated as CATSYTDRGHIQYF.

The V gene is TRBV11-2, the J gene TRBJ2-7, with D perhaps matching TRBD1 or TRBD2 (5 bases each). CDR1 SGHAT and CDR2 FQNNGV come from the germline V gene. The CDR3 totals 14 residues. Trimming cost V 4 bases and J 3 bases, with 13 bases left between them. CDR3: CASSSGNGGYEQYF. CDR3 bases: TGTGCCAGCAGCTCAGGGAACGGAGGCTACGAGCAGTACTTC. The full variable domain, with the rest looked up from reference TRBV11-2 and TRBJ2-7, is EAGVAQSPRYKIIEKRQSVAFWCNPISGHATLYWYQQILGQGPKLLIQFQNNGVVDDSQLPKDRFSAERLKGVDSTLKIQPAKLEDSAVYLCASSSGNGGYEQYFGPGTRLTVT.

This clonotype was seen more than once but under ten times. Being one base from a much bigger clone, this may be a read error. This sequence joins TRBV20-1 and TRBJ2-5, with TRBD2 matching over 14 bases. The CDR3 consists of 16 residues. CDR1 and CDR2 from the germline V gene are DFQATT and SNEGSKA (reference sequence). After removal of 7 bases from V and 9 bases from J, the junction contained 16 bases not matched to a gene. The CDR3 sequence: CSVPPWGTSGSSAQYF. The CDR3 DNA reads TGCAGTGTTCCACCGTGGGGGACTAGCGGGAGCTCGGCCCAGTACTTC.

Note on this clonotype: Germline is not matched at one junction end, which may reflect a read error. The V and J genes are TRBV24-1 and TRBJ2-2; 7 positions match TRBD1. The germline V gene has CDR1 KGHDR and CDR2 SFDVKD. CDR3 length: 15 residues. The CDR3 region is CTTSDSDRDTGELFF. CDR3 DNA sequence: TGTACCACCAGTGACTCCGACAGGGACACCGGGGAGCTGTTTTTT.

Concerning this clonotype: A junction end diverges from the germline sequence, so it may reflect a read error. CDR3 nucleotides: TGTGTCAGCAGCCCCGGCCCGAACACTGAAGCTTCCTTT. Translated: CVSSPGPNTEASF. The chain employs TRBV12-3 or TRBV12-4 and TRBJ1-1; D is ambiguous. The CDR3 sequence is 13 residues long.

The chain carries TRBV20-1 and TRBJ2-4; D is undetermined. Between the trimmed V and J ends, which lost 3 bases and 0 bases, there was a span of 12 bases. Germline CDR1 and CDR2: DFQATT and SNEGSKA (reference sequence). The CDR3 has 15 amino acids. The CDR3 protein is CSASTRPLAKNIQYF. The CDR3 nucleotides read TGCAGTGCTAGTACACGGCCCCTAGCCAAAAACATTCAGTACTTC.

Details on this clonotype: Lacking the conserved final phenylalanine or tryptophan, this CDR3 likely reflects a read error. The chain links TRBV11-2 to TRBJ2-5; perhaps D is TRBD1 or TRBD2 (5 bases each). Germline loops: CDR1 SGHAT, CDR2 FQNNGV. The CDR3 is 15 amino acids. Trimming took 2 bases from V and 5 from J, leaving 15 bases between them. The CDR3 loop is CASSLNPPRDETQYS. CDR3 nucleotides: TGTGCCAGCAGCTTAAACCCCCCCAGGGACGAGACCCAGTACTCC.

This clonotype was counted only a few times. CDR3 DNA: TGTGCCAGCAGCTTAGAGCAGGGGGCGCGTCGGGAGCAGTACTTC. Its protein is CASSLEQGARREQYF. The chain uses TRBV11-2 and TRBJ2-7, with TRBD1 matching 8 bases. J gave up 7 bases and V 0 bases, and 8 bases lay outside the gene matches. This CDR3 spans 15 amino acids. Germline assignment: CDR1 SGHAT and CDR2 FQNNGV.

This clonotype was seen repeatedly, ten times or more. The genes are TRBV24-1 and TRBJ2-7; 8 nucleotides align to TRBD1. This CDR3 is 15 amino acids long. Germline values: CDR1 KGHDR, CDR2 SFDVKD. Trimming removed 8 bases from V and 6 bases from J; junction bases left unmatched: 14. Written as DNA, the CDR3 is TGTGCCACCATCGATTATGGGACAGGCCGGCGCGAGCAGTACTTC. Encoded protein: CATIDYGTGRREQYF.

Details on this clonotype: As the CDR3 is not closed by the conserved phenylalanine or tryptophan, this likely results from a read error. The limits of the CDR3 on the DNA are not certain, so only TCRdb's listed CDR3 is given. This chain connects TRBV11-3 to TRBJ1-1. A total of 15 residues make up the CDR3, ends included. CDR1 and CDR2 from the germline V gene are SGHNT and YENEEA. CDR3 sequence reads: CASSLDSLSGTEASS.

In regard to this clonotype: At one boundary the junction diverges from the germline segment, which might be a read error. The rearrangement links TRBV24-1 to TRBJ2-1; 8 bases fit TRBD2. The CDR3 totals 17 residues. In germline, CDR1 is KGHDR, CDR2 SFDVKD. The CDR3 loop reads CATSGFLDSGSDNEHFF. The CDR3 nucleotides read TGTGCCACCAGTGGTTTTTTAGACAGCGGGAGCGACAATGAGCACTTCTTC.

The chain recombines TRBV20-1 with TRBJ2-3, with 9 bases identical to TRBD2. Germline-derived CDR1 and CDR2 are DFQATT and SNEGSKA (reference sequence). The CDR3 has 14 amino acids. After removal of 4 bases from V and 12 bases from J, the junction contained 14 bases not matched to a gene. CDR3 DNA: TGCAGTGCTACAATAGCGGGAGCGGGAGATATACAGTATTTT. Its translation is CSATIAGAGDIQYF.

About this clonotype: A read error is likely, as this CDR3 ends without the conserved phenylalanine or tryptophan. V gene TRBV12-3 or TRBV12-4 combines with J gene TRBJ2-5; 9 bases are shared with TRBD2. V dropped 3 bases and J dropped 2; count of bases not matched to a gene: 4. This CDR3 spans 15 amino acids. Here the CDR3 reads CASSLTSGNQETQYL. CDR3 DNA sequence: TGTGCCAGCAGTTTGACTAGCGGTAATCAAGAGACCCAGTACCTC.

The chain employs TRBV5-1 and TRBJ1-4; D is possibly TRBD1 (6 bases). Trimming removed 0 bases at V and 7 bases at J, with 16 bases between. Germline V gene data show CDR1 as SGHRS and CDR2 as YFSETQ. This CDR3 is built from 16 residues. The CDR3 here is CASSLASGAGSEKLFF. The CDR3 region has the DNA TGCGCCAGCAGCTTGGCGTCGGGGGCTGGGAGTGAAAAACTGTTTTTT.

With regard to this clonotype: A much bigger clone sits one base away, suggesting this may be a read error. This chain uses TRBV7-9 with TRBJ2-3; the match to TRBD2 covers 9 bases. Germline CDR1 is SEHNR and CDR2 is FQNEAQ (reference sequence). The CDR3 sequence is 15 residues long. DNA of the CDR3: TGTACCAGCAGCTTAGGCGGGGGGGGACCAGATACGCAGTATTTT. This gives the protein CTSSLGGGGPDTQYF.

About this clonotype itself: Mismatch with germline at one junction end may stem from a read error. The gene calls are TRBV13 and TRBJ2-1; D uncertain. In germline, CDR1 is PRHDT, CDR2 FYEKMQ (reference sequence). The CDR3 sequence is 13 residues long. The DNA of the CDR3 is TGTGCCAGCAGCTTGTCCAGCGATCAGGAGCAGTCCTTC. Translation gives CASSLSSDQEQSF.

The chain carries TRBV29-1 and TRBJ2-7, with unresolved D. The germline V gene has CDR1 SQVTM and CDR2 ANQGSEA. CDR3 size: 12 residues. V lost 6 bases and J 5 bases, leaving 14 bases between the germline ends. The CDR3, as DNA: TGCAGCGTAGCCGGGCAAACGGACGAGCAGTACTTC. Protein: CSVAGQTDEQYF.

Regarding this clonotype: With a much larger clone just one base away, this may be a read error. CDR3 in amino acids: CVSSFTGVERYF. The CDR3 DNA reads TGTGTCAGCAGCTTTACAGGGGTCGAGCGGTACTTC. The gene calls are TRBV11-2 and TRBJ2-7; TRBD1 matches at 7 bases. The V gene's germline CDR1 is SGHAT and CDR2 FQNNGV. The CDR3 extends over 12 amino acids.

Written as DNA, the CDR3 is TGCAGTGCTAGAGTTGGGGGGGCAAACAATCAGCCCCAGCATTTT. Protein sequence: CSARVGGANNQPQHF. The V gene is TRBV20-1, the J gene TRBJ1-5; tentatively, D is TRBD1 (6 bases). The ends were cut back, 1 base at V and 3 bases at J, with 13 bases in the middle. Germline CDR1 reads DFQATT; CDR2 reads SNEGSKA (reference sequence). This CDR3 is 15 amino acids long.

The rearrangement links TRBV6-6 to TRBJ1-6; 8 nucleotides agree with TRBD1. V dropped 6 bases and J dropped 7; count of bases not matched to a gene: 14. There are 17 residues in the CDR3. In germline, CDR1 is MNHNY, CDR2 SVGAGI (reference sequence). CDR3 in amino acids: CASSPAGMTGENSPLHF. In DNA form, the CDR3 reads TGTGCCAGCAGCCCCGCGGGAATGACAGGGGAGAATTCACCCCTCCACTTT.

This clonotype was seen at least ten times. At one boundary the junction diverges from the germline segment, which might be a read error. The rearrangement links TRBV12-3 or TRBV12-4 to TRBJ2-5; TRBD2 agrees at 14 bases. CDR3 length equals 16 residues. The CDR3 region is CASGLGTSGGVETQYF. The CDR3, as DNA: TGTGCCAGCGGTTTGGGGACTAGCGGGGGAGTAGAGACCCAGTACTTC.